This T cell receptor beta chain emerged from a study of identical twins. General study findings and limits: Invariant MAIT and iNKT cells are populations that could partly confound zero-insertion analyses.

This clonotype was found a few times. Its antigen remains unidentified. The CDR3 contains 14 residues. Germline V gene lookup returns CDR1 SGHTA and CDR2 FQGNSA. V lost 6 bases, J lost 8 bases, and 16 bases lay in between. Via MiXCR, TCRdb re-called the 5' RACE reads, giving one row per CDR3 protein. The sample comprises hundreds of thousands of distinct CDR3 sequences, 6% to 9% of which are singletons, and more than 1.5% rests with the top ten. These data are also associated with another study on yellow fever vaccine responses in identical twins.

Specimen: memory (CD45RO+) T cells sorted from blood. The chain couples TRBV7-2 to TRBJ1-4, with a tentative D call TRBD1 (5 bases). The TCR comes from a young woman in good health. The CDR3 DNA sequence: TGTGCCAGCAGTTGGGGGGGTATGGGAGAAAAACTGTTTTTT. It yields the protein CASSWGGMGEKLFF.